One and the same sample provided the 13 T cell receptor beta chains below, sequenced in a study of T cell responses to AZD1222 COVID-19 vaccine. The table came from immunoSEQ multiplex PCR; TCRdb's copy has only in-frame clones and leaves some out. This sample has 150,000 or so clones; 94% occur once, and the top ten carry around 0.66%. This sample comprised peripheral blood, obtained on day 0 of AZD1222 vaccination. These receptors were obtained from an adult in good health.

V usage is TRBV6-5 and J usage is TRBJ2-7; D assignment may be TRBD1 or TRBD2 (5 bases each). This CDR3 comprises 14 residues. Germline loops: CDR1 MNHEY, CDR2 SVGAGI. The V end lost 6 bases, the J end lost 3 bases, and 15 bases lay between the germline ends. In DNA form, the CDR3 reads TGTGCCAGCAGCCTCTCAGGGAGCTTCTACGAGCAGTACTTC. This translates into CASSLSGSFYEQYF.

This clone was counted a single time. This chain joins TRBV5-1 and TRBJ1-1, with 7 bases aligning to TRBD1. Germline CDR1 and CDR2: SGHRS and YFSETQ. The CDR3 runs 15 residues. V shed 0 bases, J shed 3 bases, and the junction held 5 bases outside the gene matches. CDR3 region: CASSLDRDRDTEAFF. Here the CDR3 DNA reads TGCGCCAGCAGCTTGGACCGGGACAGAGACACTGAAGCTTTCTTT.

This clone came up a few times. The rearrangement uses TRBV2 and TRBJ2-7; 8 positions agree with TRBD2. Germline V CDR1 and CDR2: SNHLY, FYNNEI. Unmatched junction bases numbered 9, after V lost 8 bases and J lost 0 bases. The CDR3 has 15 amino acids. CDR3 loop: CASLHRGGSSYEQYF. CDR3 bases: TGTGCCAGCCTCCATCGGGGGGGCAGCTCCTACGAGCAGTACTTC.

The chain has TRBV4-1 and TRBJ1-5; TRBD1 is a possible D gene (5 bases). This CDR3 region has 15 residues. The V end was cut by 1 base, the J end by 0 bases, with 7 bases between. Germline V CDR1 and CDR2: MGHRA, YSYEKL. CDR3 in DNA: TGCGCCAGCAGCCAAGGACAGAATAGCAATCAGCCCCAGCATTTT. Translated, it gives CASSQGQNSNQPQHF.

This chain joins TRBV14 and TRBJ2-1; the match to TRBD2 covers 7 bases. CDR1 and CDR2 from the germline V gene are SGHDN and FVKESK. The V gene end was trimmed by 0 bases and the J gene end by 7 bases; junction bases not matched to a gene: 6. The CDR3 totals 15 residues. CDR3 in amino acids: CASSQEGGSLNEQFF. As DNA, the CDR3 is TGTGCCAGCAGCCAAGAAGGCGGGAGCTTGAATGAGCAGTTCTTC.

The chain is built from TRBV5-1 and TRBJ1-1; D ambiguous. Germline-derived CDR1 and CDR2 are SGHRS and YFSETQ. The CDR3 length is 14 residues. V lost 3 bases and J 1 base, leaving 10 bases between the germline ends. The DNA for the CDR3 is TGCGCCAGCAGCTCAGGAGACCCGAACACTGAAGCTTTCTTT. It translates to CASSSGDPNTEAFF.

The chain uses TRBV24-1 and TRBJ2-2; D call uncertain. Trimming left V 1 base short and J 5 bases short, with 1 base between. This CDR3 spans 12 amino acids. The germline gives CDR1 KGHDR, CDR2 SFDVKD. CDR3 in DNA: TGTGCCACCAGTGATTTAACCGGGGAGCTGTTTTTT. Amino acids: CATSDLTGELFF.

This clone was seen once. This chain uses TRBV9 with TRBJ1-4, with 7 bases matching TRBD1. Looked up from germline, CDR1 is SGDLS and CDR2 is YYNGEE. After removal of 3 bases from V and 8 bases from J, the junction contained 10 bases not matched to a gene. This CDR3 has 15 amino acids. In nucleotides, the CDR3 is TGTGCCAGCAGCGAGGGGGCAGGGTCGGTGGAAAAACTGTTTTTT. This sequence encodes CASSEGAGSVEKLFF. The full variable domain, its missing parts supplied by reference TRBV9 and TRBJ1-4, is DSGVTQTPKHLITATGQRVTLRCSPRSGDLSVYWYQQSLDQGLQFLIQYYNGEERAKGNILERFSAQQFPDLHSELNLSSLELGDSALYFCASSEGAGSVEKLFFGSGTQLSVL.

The chain has TRBV6-4 and TRBJ1-3, with TRBD1 matching over 7 bases. CDR1 is MRHNA, CDR2 SNTAGT, per germline. Unmatched junction bases numbered 8, after V lost 6 bases and J lost 0 bases. This CDR3 contains 16 residues. CDR3 nucleotide sequence: TGTGCCAGCAGCAACCTCGGGACAGCCTCTGGAAACACCATATATTTT. Translation gives CASSNLGTASGNTIYF.

The J gene is TRBJ2-7, the V gene TRBV27; TRBD2 agrees at 10 bases. Germline-derived CDR1 and CDR2 are MNHEY and SMNVEV (reference sequence). The CDR3 runs 15 residues. Trimming at V came to 5 bases and at J to 3 bases, leaving 7 bases not matched to a gene. The CDR3, as DNA: TGTGCCAGCAGTCCTCGGACTAGCGGTTACTACGAGCAGTACTTC. It encodes CASSPRTSGYYEQYF.

The V call is TRBV6-2 or TRBV6-3, the J call TRBJ2-7; D possibly uses TRBD1 or TRBD2 (6 bases each). The germline V gene has CDR1 MNHEY and CDR2 SVGEGT. Trimming stripped 6 bases from V and 5 bases from J, with 17 bases between. The CDR3 extends over 14 amino acids. Here the CDR3 reads CASSRGGERHEQYF. The CDR3 region has the DNA TGTGCCAGCAGCAGGGGAGGCGAGCGTCACGAGCAGTACTTC.

This chain uses TRBV11-2 with TRBJ1-5, with D tentatively TRBD1 (6 bases). Germline lookup yields CDR1 SGHAT and CDR2 FQNNGV. Trimming took off 5 bases at V and 11 bases at J, with 19 bases between the two ends. The CDR3 runs 14 residues. The CDR3 DNA sequence: TGTGCCAGCAGCCCCAAAGGGGGGATAGGGTCCCAGCATTTT. Protein sequence: CASSPKGGIGSQHF.

V is TRBV7-3 and J is TRBJ1-3; D call uncertain. This CDR3 is built from 13 residues. Trimming took 4 bases from V and 4 from J, leaving 8 bases between them. Germline V gives CDR1 SGHTA, CDR2 FQGTGA. CDR3 sequence (DNA): TGTGCCAGCAGCTCCTCACCCGGAAACACCATATATTTT. Translating gives CASSSSPGNTIYF.